One sample yielded the 14 T cell receptor beta chains listed below, sequenced in a study of graft-versus-host responses after intestinal transplantation. Their antigens remain unidentified. Profiled with immunoSEQ multiplex PCR; TCRdb holds only in-frame clones, not every one. Of more than 65,000 clones in the sample, just under 95% were seen once. This sample comprised unstimulated CD8+ T cells sorted from spleen or lymph node cells, obtained before transplant. The source is a human donor who was the organ donor for an intestinal transplant.

This sequence joins TRBV28 and TRBJ2-7, with 10 bases identical to TRBD1. The germline V gene encodes CDR1 MDHEN and CDR2 SYDVKM. The CDR3 contains 19 residues. V was clipped by 5 bases and J by 0 bases; unmatched bases: 16. In DNA, the CDR3 is TGTGCCAGCAGTCCCTTCGGGACAGGGGCCCTCCTGAGCTCCTACGAGCAGTACTTC. It codes for CASSPFGTGALLSSYEQYF. Based on the CDR3 plus reference TRBV28 and TRBJ2-7, the full variable domain is DVKVTQSSRYLVKRTGEKVFLECVQDMDHENMFWYRQDPGLGLRLIYFSYDVKMKEKGDIPEGYSVSREKKERFSLILESASTNQTSMYLCASSPFGTGALLSSYEQYFGPGTRLTVT.

The chain uses TRBV2 and TRBJ2-3; D is undetermined. Per germline, CDR1 SNHLY and CDR2 FYNNEI. V lost 8 bases, J lost 8 bases, and 11 bases lay in between. The CDR3 consists of 11 residues. CDR3 sequence reads: CASLVLGTQYF. The CDR3 DNA is TGTGCCAGCTTAGTTCTAGGTACGCAGTATTTT.

For the CDR3, the DNA is TGTGCCAGCAGCGAAACGGTAGGGCTAGCGGGGGGGCGAAAGTTCTTC. Its protein is CASSETVGLAGGRKFF. V is TRBV11-2 and J is TRBJ2-1; 12 nucleotides line up with TRBD2. The germline V gene has CDR1 SGHAT and CDR2 FQNNGV. J was trimmed by 14 bases and V by 5 bases; bases with no gene match: 16. The CDR3 runs to 16 residues.

In this sample, this clone turned up once. CDR3 region: CASSPNLSGQGSDTQYF. CDR3 in DNA: TGCGCCAGCAGCCCGAACCTCTCGGGACAGGGTTCAGATACGCAGTATTTT. The genes are TRBV4-3 and TRBJ2-3; the match to TRBD1 covers 9 bases. Germline V gene sequence: CDR1 LGHNA, CDR2 YSLEER. Trimming cost V 4 bases and J 4 bases; bases outside gene matches: 12. The CDR3 spans 17 residues.

About this clone: This sample includes further DNA sequences coding for the same CDR3. The rearrangement joins TRBV19 to TRBJ1-1; 7 positions match TRBD1. Trimming at V came to 6 bases and at J to 8 bases, leaving 6 bases not matched to a gene. Germline V gene sequence: CDR1 LNHDA, CDR2 SQIVND (reference sequence). The CDR3 contains 12 residues. DNA for the CDR3: TGTGCCAGTAGCTCCACAGGGGTGGAAGCTTTCTTT. Its protein product is CASSSTGVEAFF. Combining the CDR3 with reference TRBV19 and TRBJ1-1 gives the whole variable domain DGGITQSPKYLFRKEGQNVTLSCEQNLNHDAMYWYRQDPGQGLRLIYYSQIVNDFQKGDIAEGYSVSREKKESFPLTVTSAQKNPTAFYLCASSSTGVEAFFGQGTRLTVV.

The rearrangement links TRBV19 to TRBJ2-7; TRBD1 matches at 8 bases. Germline trimming cut 7 bases from V and 6 bases from J; bases unmatched to any gene: 2. CDR1 is LNHDA and CDR2 is SQIVND in the germline V gene (reference sequence). This CDR3 contains 11 residues. The CDR3 DNA follows: TGTGCCAGTACCGGGACAGGCGAGCAGTACTTC. Translating it yields CASTGTGEQYF.

This rearrangement joins TRBV19 to TRBJ1-2, with 9 bases fitting TRBD1. This CDR3 contains 12 residues. CDR1 LNHDA and CDR2 SQIVND come from the germline V gene (reference sequence). V shed 7 bases, J shed 8 bases, and the junction held 5 bases outside the gene matches. This chain's CDR3 is CASNDRGLGYTF. The CDR3 bases are TGTGCCAGTAACGACAGGGGGTTGGGCTACACCTTC.

In this sample, this clone turned up once. The chain combines TRBV4-2 with TRBJ2-3, with 12 bases identical to TRBD2. Germline lookup yields CDR1 LGHNA and CDR2 YNFKEQ. The junction had 5 bases not matched to a gene; V was cut back by 0 bases and J by 1 base. CDR3 length equals 18 residues. This CDR3 reads CASSQDYWTSGGTDTQYF. CDR3 coding DNA: TGTGCCAGCAGCCAAGATTATTGGACTAGCGGGGGCACAGATACGCAGTATTTT.

The V gene is TRBV7-9, the J gene TRBJ1-1; D call uncertain. The V gene's germline CDR1 is SEHNR and CDR2 FQNEAQ (reference sequence). CDR3 size: 11 residues. Between the trimmed V and J ends, which lost 4 bases and 5 bases, there was a span of 5 bases. CDR3 residues: CASSSGTEAFF. The CDR3 coding sequence is TGTGCCAGCAGCTCCGGGACTGAAGCTTTCTTT.

The chain couples TRBV7-9 to TRBJ2-7; D perhaps matches TRBD1 (7 bases). This CDR3 has 15 residues. Trimming shortened V by 8 bases and J by 0 bases, and 17 bases separated the two germline ends. Germline CDR1 is SEHNR and CDR2 is FQNEAQ (reference sequence). The CDR3 here is CASSPGGLPSYEQYF. The CDR3 DNA sequence: TGTGCCAGCTCCCCAGGGGGACTCCCCTCCTACGAGCAGTACTTC.

This rearrangement joins TRBV30 to TRBJ1-2; weak D call: TRBD1 (5 bases). The CDR3 is 10 residues long. CDR1 GTSNPN and CDR2 SVGIG come from the germline V gene (reference sequence). The V and J ends lost 5 bases and 8 bases respectively, with 9 bases between them. This CDR3 is CAWAGKGYTF. The CDR3 DNA follows: TGTGCCTGGGCAGGGAAGGGCTACACCTTC. The complete variable domain, with remaining parts taken from reference TRBV30 and TRBJ1-2, reads SQTIHQWPATLVQPVGSPLSLECTVEGTSNPNLYWYRQAAGRGLQLLFYSVGIGQISSEVPQNLSASRPQDRQFILSSKKLLLSDSGFYLCAWAGKGYTFGSGTRLTVV.

V gene TRBV4-1 combines with J gene TRBJ1-2; D is possibly TRBD1 (5 bases). The CDR3 runs to 14 residues. The V and J ends lost 1 base and 7 bases respectively, with 13 bases between them. Germline V CDR1 and CDR2: MGHRA, YSYEKL. In DNA, the CDR3 is TGCGCCAGCAGCCAAGTGAGCGGGGGTATTGGCTACACCTTC. This codes for CASSQVSGGIGYTF.

The rearrangement joins TRBV7-2 to TRBJ1-3; a weak D match, TRBD1 (6 bases). The CDR3 contains 14 residues. The germline V and J ends were trimmed by 8 bases and 0 bases, with 11 bases remaining between them. Germline CDR1 is SGHTA and CDR2 is FQGNSA. DNA for the CDR3: TGTGCCAGCCTACAGGGACCCTCTGGAAACACCATATATTTT. Its translation is CASLQGPSGNTIYF.

This clone was picked up a small number of times. The rearrangement links TRBV4-3 to TRBJ2-1; the D is unclear. The germline CDR1 and CDR2 sequences are LGHNA and YSLEER. The CDR3 runs to 15 residues. Trimming took off 4 bases at V and 5 bases at J, with 15 bases between the two ends. The CDR3 region is CASSPGSGIHNEQFF. The CDR3 nucleotides are TGCGCCAGCAGCCCCGGGTCGGGTATTCACAATGAGCAGTTCTTC.